The 5 T cell receptor beta chains in this list originate from one sample, sequenced in a study of T cells in Graves' hyperthyroidism and ophthalmopathy. It was RNA transcripts that yielded the amplified TCR beta CDR3 regions. The TCR CDR3 first-round RT-PCR relied on the HTBI primer set. In TCRdb, the multiplex PCR reads were re-called with MiXCR into one record per CDR3 protein. The table records 500,000 to 800,000 distinct CDR3 sequences, roughly 45% of them present only once. The specimen was peripheral blood or thyroid tissue (not recorded which). All receptors come from an adult man with Graves' disease, either hyperthyroidism or ophthalmopathy (not recorded which).

The rearrangement joins TRBV7-8 to TRBJ1-2, with D possibly matching TRBD1 (5 bases). CDR3 length: 16 amino acids. Per germline, CDR1 SGHVS and CDR2 FQNEAQ. Trimming removed 5 bases at V and 2 bases at J, with 18 bases between. The CDR3 DNA reads as TGTGCCAGCAGCGTTGAAGAGGCGGGGGGGAACTATGGCTACACCTTC. Protein product: CASSVEEAGGNYGYTF.

This chain uses TRBV7-9 with TRBJ2-7; 10 bases agree with TRBD2. CDR3 size: 15 residues. V trimming: 5 bases; J trimming: 2 bases; junction bases outside the gene matches: 6. Germline CDR1 SEHNR, CDR2 FQNEAQ (reference sequence). This CDR3 reads CASSPPSGGTYEQYF. The CDR3 coding sequence is TGTGCCAGCAGCCCCCCTAGCGGGGGAACCTACGAGCAGTACTTC.

This chain joins TRBV7-2 and TRBJ2-5, with unresolved D. CDR1 and CDR2 from the germline V gene are SGHTA and FQGNSA. V was shortened by 5 bases and J by 1 base, with 14 bases between the two germline ends. There are 15 residues in the CDR3. CDR3 residues: CASSQTSRFQETQYF. In nucleotides, the CDR3 is TGTGCCAGCAGCCAAACATCGCGGTTCCAAGAGACCCAGTACTTC.

Ten or more counts support this clonotype. The rearrangement uses TRBV10-3 and TRBJ1-5; TRBD1 might be the D (6 bases). The germline gives CDR1 ENHRY, CDR2 SYGVKD. V was trimmed by 3 bases and J by 2 bases, leaving 14 bases between them. The CDR3 spans 16 residues. The CDR3 loop reads CAISDQRGQGNQPQHF. The CDR3 nucleotides read TGTGCCATCAGTGACCAGCGGGGGCAGGGCAATCAGCCCCAGCATTTT.

This chain connects TRBV25-1 to TRBJ1-4; D is ambiguous. The CDR3 runs to 14 residues. Germline V CDR1 and CDR2: MGHDK, SYGVNS. Trimming took 2 bases from V and 7 from J, leaving 11 bases between them. The CDR3 nucleotides are TGTGCCAGCAGTGAAAGAGGGTGGAGTGAAAAACTGTTTTTT. Translation gives CASSERGWSEKLFF.